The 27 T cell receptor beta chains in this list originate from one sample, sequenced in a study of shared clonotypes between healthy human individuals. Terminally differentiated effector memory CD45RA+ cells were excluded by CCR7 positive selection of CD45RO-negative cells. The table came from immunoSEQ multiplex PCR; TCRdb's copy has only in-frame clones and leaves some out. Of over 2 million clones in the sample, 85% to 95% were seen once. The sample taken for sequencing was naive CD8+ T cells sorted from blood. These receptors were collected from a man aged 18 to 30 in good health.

CDR3 sequence (DNA): TGTGCCAGCCGACCCGGCGGGGACTCCTACGAGCAGTACTTC. It encodes CASRPGGDSYEQYF. The J gene is TRBJ2-7, the V gene TRBV5-4; D may be TRBD2 (6 bases). The V gene's germline CDR1 is SGHNT and CDR2 YYREEE (reference sequence). Trimming removed 7 bases from V and 0 bases from J, with 14 bases in between. This CDR3 spans 14 amino acids.

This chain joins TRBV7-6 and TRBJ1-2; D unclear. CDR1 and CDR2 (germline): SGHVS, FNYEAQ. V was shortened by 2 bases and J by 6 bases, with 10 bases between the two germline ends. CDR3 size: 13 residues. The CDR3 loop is CASSLSGTDGYTF. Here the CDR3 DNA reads TGTGCCAGCAGCTTATCAGGAACGGATGGCTACACCTTC.

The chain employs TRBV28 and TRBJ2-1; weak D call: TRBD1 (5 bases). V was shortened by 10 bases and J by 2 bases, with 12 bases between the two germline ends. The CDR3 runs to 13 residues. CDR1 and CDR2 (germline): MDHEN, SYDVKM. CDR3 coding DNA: TGTGCCACCGAAGCAGGGACCTACAATGAGCAGTTCTTC. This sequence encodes CATEAGTYNEQFF.

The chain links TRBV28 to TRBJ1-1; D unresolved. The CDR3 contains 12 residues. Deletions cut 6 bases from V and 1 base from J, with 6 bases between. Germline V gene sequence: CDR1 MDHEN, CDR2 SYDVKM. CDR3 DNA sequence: TGTGCCAGCAGAGACCCGAACACTGAAGCTTTCTTT. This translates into CASRDPNTEAFF.

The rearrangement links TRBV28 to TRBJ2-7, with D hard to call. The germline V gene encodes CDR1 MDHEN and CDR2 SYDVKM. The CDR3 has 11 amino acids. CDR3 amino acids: CVIQSSYEQYF. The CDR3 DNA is TGTGTCATCCAAAGCTCCTACGAGCAGTACTTC.

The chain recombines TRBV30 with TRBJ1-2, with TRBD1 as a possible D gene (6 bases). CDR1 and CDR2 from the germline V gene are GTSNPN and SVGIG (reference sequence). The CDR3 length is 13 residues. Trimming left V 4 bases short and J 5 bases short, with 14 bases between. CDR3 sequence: CAWTYEGGYGYTF. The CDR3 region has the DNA TGTGCCTGGACGTACGAAGGGGGGTATGGCTACACCTTC.

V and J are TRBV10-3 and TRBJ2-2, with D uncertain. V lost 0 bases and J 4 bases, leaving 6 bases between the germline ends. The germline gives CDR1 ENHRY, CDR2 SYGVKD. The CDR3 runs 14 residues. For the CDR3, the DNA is TGTGCCATCAGTGAGTCGACGGGCACCGGGGAGCTGTTTTTT. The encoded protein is CAISESTGTGELFF.

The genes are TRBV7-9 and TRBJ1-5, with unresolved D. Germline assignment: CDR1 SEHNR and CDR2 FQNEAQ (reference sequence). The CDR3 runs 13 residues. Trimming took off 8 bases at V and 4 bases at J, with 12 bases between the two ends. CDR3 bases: TGTGCCAGCGGGGTTGAGTTAAATCAGCCCCAGCATTTT. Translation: CASGVELNQPQHF. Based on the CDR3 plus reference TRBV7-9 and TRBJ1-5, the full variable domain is DTGVSQNPRHKITKRGQNVTFRCDPISEHNRLYWYRQTLGQGPEFLTYFQNEAQLEKSRLLSDRFSAERPKGSFSTLEIQRTEQGDSAMYLCASGVELNQPQHFGDGTRLSIL.

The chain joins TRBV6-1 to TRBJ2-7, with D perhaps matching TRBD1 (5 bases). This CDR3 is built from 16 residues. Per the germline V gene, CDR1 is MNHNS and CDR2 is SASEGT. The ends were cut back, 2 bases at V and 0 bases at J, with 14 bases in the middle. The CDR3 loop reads CASSELPGPSSYEQYF. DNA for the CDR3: TGTGCCAGCAGTGAACTCCCAGGGCCAAGCTCCTACGAGCAGTACTTC.

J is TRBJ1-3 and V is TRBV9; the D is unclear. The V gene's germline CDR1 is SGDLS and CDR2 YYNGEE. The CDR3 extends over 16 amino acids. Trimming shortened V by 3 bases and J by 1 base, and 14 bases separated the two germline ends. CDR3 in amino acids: CASSGPFLESGNTIYF. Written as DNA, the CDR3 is TGTGCCAGCAGCGGACCTTTCCTGGAGTCTGGAAACACCATATATTTT.

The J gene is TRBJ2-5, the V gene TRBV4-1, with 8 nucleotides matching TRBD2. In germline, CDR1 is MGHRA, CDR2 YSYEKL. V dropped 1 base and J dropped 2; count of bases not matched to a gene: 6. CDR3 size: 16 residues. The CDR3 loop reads CASSQVSGSQQETQYF. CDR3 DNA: TGCGCCAGCAGCCAAGTCAGCGGGAGTCAACAAGAGACCCAGTACTTC.

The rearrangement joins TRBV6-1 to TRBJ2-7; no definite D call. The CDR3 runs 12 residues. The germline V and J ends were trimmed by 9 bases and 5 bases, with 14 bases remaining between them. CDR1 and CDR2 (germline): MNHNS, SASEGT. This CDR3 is CASGWRLDEQYF. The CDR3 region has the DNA TGTGCCAGTGGGTGGCGACTCGACGAGCAGTACTTC.

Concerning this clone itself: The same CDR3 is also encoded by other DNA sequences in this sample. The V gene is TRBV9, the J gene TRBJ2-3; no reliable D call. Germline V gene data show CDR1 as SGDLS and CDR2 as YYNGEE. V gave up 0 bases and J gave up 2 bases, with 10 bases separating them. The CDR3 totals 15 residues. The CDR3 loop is CASSVGGESTDTQYF. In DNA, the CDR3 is TGTGCCAGCAGCGTAGGTGGAGAATCCACAGATACGCAGTATTTT.

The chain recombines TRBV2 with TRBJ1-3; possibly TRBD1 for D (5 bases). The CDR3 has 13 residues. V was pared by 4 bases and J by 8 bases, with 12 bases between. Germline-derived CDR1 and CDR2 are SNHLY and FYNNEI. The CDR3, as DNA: TGTGCCAGCAGTGTCGGGGCAGCGGACACCATATATTTT. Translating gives CASSVGAADTIYF.

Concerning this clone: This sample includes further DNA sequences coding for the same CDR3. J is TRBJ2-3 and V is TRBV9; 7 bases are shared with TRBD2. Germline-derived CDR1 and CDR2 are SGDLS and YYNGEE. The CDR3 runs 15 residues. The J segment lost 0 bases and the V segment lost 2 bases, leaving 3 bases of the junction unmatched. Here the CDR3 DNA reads TGTGCCAGCAGCGTGGGCGGGAGTAGCACAGATACGCAGTATTTT. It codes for CASSVGGSSTDTQYF.

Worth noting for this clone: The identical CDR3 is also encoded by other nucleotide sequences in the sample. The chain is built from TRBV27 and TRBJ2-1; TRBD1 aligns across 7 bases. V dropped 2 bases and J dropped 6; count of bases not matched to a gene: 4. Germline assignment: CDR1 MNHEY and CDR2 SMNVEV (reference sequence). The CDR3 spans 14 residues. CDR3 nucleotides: TGTGCCAGCAGTTTACGACAGGGAAGCAATGAGCAGTTCTTC. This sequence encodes CASSLRQGSNEQFF.

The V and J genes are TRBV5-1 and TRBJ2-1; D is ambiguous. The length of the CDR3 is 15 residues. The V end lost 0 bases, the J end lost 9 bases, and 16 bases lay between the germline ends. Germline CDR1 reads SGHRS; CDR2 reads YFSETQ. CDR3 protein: CASSLALESWGEQFF. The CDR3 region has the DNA TGCGCCAGCAGCTTGGCCCTCGAGAGCTGGGGTGAGCAGTTCTTC.

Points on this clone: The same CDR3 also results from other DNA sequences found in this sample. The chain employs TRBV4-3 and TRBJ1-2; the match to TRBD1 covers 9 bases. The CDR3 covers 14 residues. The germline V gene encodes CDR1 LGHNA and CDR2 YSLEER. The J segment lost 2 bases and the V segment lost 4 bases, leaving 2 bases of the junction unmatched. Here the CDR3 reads CASSPGTGNYGYTF. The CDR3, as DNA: TGCGCCAGCAGCCCCGGGACAGGGAACTATGGCTACACCTTC.

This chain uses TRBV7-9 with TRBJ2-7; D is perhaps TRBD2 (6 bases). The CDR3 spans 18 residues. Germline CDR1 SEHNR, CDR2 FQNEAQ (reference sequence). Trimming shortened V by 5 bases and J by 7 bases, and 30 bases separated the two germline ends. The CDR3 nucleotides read TGTGCCAGCAGCCGCACCACTCCTGTCTCCGGGGGAGAAGGGGAGCAGTACTTC. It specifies CASSRTTPVSGGEGEQYF.

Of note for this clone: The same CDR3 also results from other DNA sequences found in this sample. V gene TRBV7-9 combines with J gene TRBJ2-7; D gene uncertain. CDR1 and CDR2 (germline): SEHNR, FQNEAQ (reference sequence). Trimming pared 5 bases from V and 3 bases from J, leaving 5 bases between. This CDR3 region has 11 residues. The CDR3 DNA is TGTGCCAGCAGCACGATCTACGAGCAGTACTTC. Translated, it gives CASSTIYEQYF.

In DNA form, the CDR3 reads TGTGCCAGTAGTATCCCGGGACAGGGGGCAGGGGAGCAGTTCTTC. Amino acid sequence: CASSIPGQGAGEQFF. V usage is TRBV19 and J usage is TRBJ2-1; 12 bases line up with TRBD1. Germline V gene sequence: CDR1 LNHDA, CDR2 SQIVND (reference sequence). V was clipped by 3 bases and J by 10 bases; unmatched bases: 7. The CDR3 loop spans 15 amino acids.

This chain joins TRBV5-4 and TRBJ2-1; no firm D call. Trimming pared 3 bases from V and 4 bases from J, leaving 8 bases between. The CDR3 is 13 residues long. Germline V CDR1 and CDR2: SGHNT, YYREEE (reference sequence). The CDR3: CASSSVDYNEQFF. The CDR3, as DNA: TGTGCCAGCAGCTCCGTCGATTACAATGAGCAGTTCTTC.

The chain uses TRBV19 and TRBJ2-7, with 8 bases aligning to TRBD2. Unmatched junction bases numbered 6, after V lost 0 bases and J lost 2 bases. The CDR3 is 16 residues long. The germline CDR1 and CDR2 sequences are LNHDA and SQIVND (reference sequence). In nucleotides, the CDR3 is TGTGCCAGTAGTATAGATTTCAGCGGGAGAACCTACGAGCAGTACTTC. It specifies CASSIDFSGRTYEQYF.

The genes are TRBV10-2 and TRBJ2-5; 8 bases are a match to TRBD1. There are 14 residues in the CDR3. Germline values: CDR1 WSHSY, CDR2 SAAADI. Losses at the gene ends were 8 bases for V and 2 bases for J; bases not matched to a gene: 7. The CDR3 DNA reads TGCGCCAGCTGGCTTGGACAGGGACAAGAGACCCAGTACTTC. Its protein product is CASWLGQGQETQYF.

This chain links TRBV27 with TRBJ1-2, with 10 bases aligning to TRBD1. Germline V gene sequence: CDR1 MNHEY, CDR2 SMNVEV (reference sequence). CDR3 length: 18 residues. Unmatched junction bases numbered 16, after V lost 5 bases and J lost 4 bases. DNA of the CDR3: TGTGCCAGCAGTCCCAACACCTTCTGGACAGGGGGAAGCTATGGCTACACCTTC. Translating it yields CASSPNTFWTGGSYGYTF.

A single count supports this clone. CDR3 loop: CASSFQGDTIYF. In DNA, the CDR3 is TGTGCCAGCAGCTTCCAAGGGGACACCATATATTTT. The gene calls are TRBV7-9 and TRBJ1-3, with a tentative D call TRBD1 (5 bases). V lost 3 bases and J 8 bases, leaving 8 bases between the germline ends. Germline CDR1 and CDR2: SEHNR and FQNEAQ (reference sequence). This CDR3 is built from 12 residues.

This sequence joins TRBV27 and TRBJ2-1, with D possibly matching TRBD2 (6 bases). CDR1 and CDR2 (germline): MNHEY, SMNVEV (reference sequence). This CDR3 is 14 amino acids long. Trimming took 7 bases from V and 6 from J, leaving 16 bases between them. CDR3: CASNLGGSGNEQFF. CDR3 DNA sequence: TGTGCCAGCAACCTGGGGGGATCGGGCAATGAGCAGTTCTTC.